The 27 T cell receptor beta chains presented below share a single source sample, sequenced in a study of vaccination and CD4 T cells after COVID-19. Treatment of the sample: 10-day PBMC culture with coronavirus spike peptide pools or control peptides (ViraFEST assay). These receptors have no known antigen. Cultured CD4+ T-cell DNA underwent Oncomine TCR Beta short-read sequencing. TCRdb passed the PCR reads through MiXCR, listing each CDR3 protein once. The profile shows some 11,000 distinct CDR3 sequences, 69% of them singletons. The sequenced sample consisted of CD4+ T cells from blood, cultured in vitro. The receptors were gathered from a human donor who had recovered from COVID-19.

The V and J genes are TRBV6-2 or TRBV6-3 and TRBJ2-3, with D unclear. Per the germline V gene, CDR1 is MNHEY and CDR2 is SVGEGT. CDR3 length: 15 amino acids. Trimming cost V 2 bases and J 1 base, with 10 bases left between them. The CDR3 DNA is TGTGCCAGCAGTTACCGCGCCTTAGGCACAGATACGCAGTATTTT. This gives the protein CASSYRALGTDTQYF.

The chain employs TRBV20-1 and TRBJ2-3, with 9 bases aligning to TRBD2. This CDR3 has 16 residues. The germline V gene has CDR1 DFQATT and CDR2 SNEGSKA (reference sequence). With V trimmed by 6 bases and J by 4 bases, 14 bases remained unmatched. The chain's CDR3 is CSARPRGGQLADTQYF. The CDR3 coding sequence is TGCAGTGCCCGACCGCGGGGGGGCCAGCTCGCAGATACGCAGTATTTT.

The CDR3: CASSLRSYNEQFF. The CDR3 DNA reads as TGCGCCAGCAGCTTGCGATCCTACAATGAGCAGTTCTTC. This chain links TRBV5-1 with TRBJ2-1; D not resolved. V was cut by 1 base and J by 1 base, with 3 bases left in between. The CDR3 consists of 13 residues. Germline loops: CDR1 SGHRS, CDR2 YFSETQ.

This chain joins TRBV5-1 and TRBJ2-2, with D maybe TRBD1 (5 bases). CDR1 is SGHRS and CDR2 is YFSETQ in the germline V gene. The CDR3 is 15 amino acids. The V gene lost 3 bases and the J gene lost 5 bases, with 14 bases spanning the gap. The CDR3 region is CASSSTTGLTGELFF. Here the CDR3 DNA reads TGCGCCAGCAGCTCGACCACAGGTTTGACCGGGGAGCTGTTTTTT.

The chain is built from TRBV2 and TRBJ2-3, with TRBD2 as a possible D gene (6 bases). There are 13 residues in the CDR3. V was trimmed by 7 bases and J by 6 bases, leaving 14 bases between them. Per the germline V gene, CDR1 is SNHLY and CDR2 is FYNNEI. CDR3 protein: CASKSGGADTQYF. The CDR3 nucleotides read TGTGCCAGCAAGAGCGGAGGGGCCGATACGCAGTATTTT. Based on the CDR3 plus reference TRBV2 and TRBJ2-3, the full variable domain is EPEVTQTPSHQVTQMGQEVILRCVPISNHLYFYWYRQILGQKVEFLVSFYNNEISEKSEIFDDQFSVERPDGSNFTLKIRSTKLEDSAMYFCASKSGGADTQYFGPGTRLTVL.

This chain uses TRBV10-3 with TRBJ1-1; D not certain. Trimming stripped 4 bases from V and 5 bases from J, with 14 bases between. This CDR3 region has 14 residues. Germline V gene sequence: CDR1 ENHRY, CDR2 SYGVKD. The CDR3 loop reads CAISVQSTGTEAFF. The CDR3 DNA follows: TGTGCCATCAGTGTTCAATCAACCGGTACTGAAGCTTTCTTT.

V and J are TRBV7-2 and TRBJ2-1; 16 bases match TRBD2. The CDR3 contains 17 residues. The V and J ends lost 4 bases and 9 bases, in that order; junction bases with no gene match: 9. CDR1 and CDR2 (germline): SGHTA, FQGNSA. CDR3 in DNA: TGTGCCAGCAGCTCGGGACTAGCGGGAGGGCCACATACTGAGCAGTTCTTC. This gives the protein CASSSGLAGGPHTEQFF.

V usage is TRBV5-1 and J usage is TRBJ1-4; a weak D match, TRBD1 (5 bases). Germline assignment: CDR1 SGHRS and CDR2 YFSETQ. The CDR3 is 15 residues long. V dropped 0 bases and J dropped 0 bases, with 6 bases sitting between them. DNA of the CDR3: TGCGCCAGCAGCTTGGGACAGACAACTAATGAAAAACTGTTTTTT. Translated, it gives CASSLGQTTNEKLFF.

The V call is TRBV11-1, the J call TRBJ2-7, with D uncertain. Trimming pared 1 base from V and 0 bases from J, leaving 7 bases between. The CDR3 has 14 amino acids. The germline V gene has CDR1 SGHAT and CDR2 FQDESV (reference sequence). Written as DNA, the CDR3 is TGTGCCAGCAGCTTAGATCCCCTCTCCTACGAGCAGTACTTC. Encoded protein: CASSLDPLSYEQYF.

The V and J genes are TRBV11-1 and TRBJ1-6; possible D gene TRBD1, 6 bases. Trimming cost V 1 base and J 10 bases, with 11 bases left between them. Per germline, CDR1 SGHAT and CDR2 FQDESV (reference sequence). This CDR3 comprises 14 residues. CDR3 sequence: CASSLGWTASPLHF. The DNA of the CDR3 is TGTGCCAGCAGCTTAGGATGGACAGCCTCACCCCTCCACTTT.

In the case of this clonotype: An end of the junction differs from the germline gene, which may be a read error. The rearrangement links TRBV6-1 to TRBJ2-7, with 10 bases identical to TRBD1. In germline, CDR1 is MNHNS, CDR2 SASEGT. The CDR3 has 16 residues. CDR3: CAISESPGDRGNEQYF. The CDR3 DNA is TGTGCCATCAGTGAGTCACCTGGGGACAGGGGCAACGAGCAGTACTTC.

By frequency in the sample, this clonotype is medium-sized. The chain carries TRBV5-1 and TRBJ2-1; D is possibly TRBD1 or TRBD2 (7 bases each). The ends were cut back, 1 base at V and 2 bases at J, with 22 bases in the middle. The CDR3 totals 19 residues. Germline-derived CDR1 and CDR2 are SGHRS and YFSETQ. CDR3 coding DNA: TGCGCCAGCAGCTTGATTTTTTCCCGGGGAGGGGGCGCCTACAATGAGCAGTTCTTC. Translated: CASSLIFSRGGGAYNEQFF.

The chain uses TRBV6-1 and TRBJ1-1, with TRBD1 matching over 9 bases. CDR1 is MNHNS, CDR2 SASEGT, per germline. This CDR3 contains 16 residues. Trimming took 5 bases from V and 1 from J; bases not matched to a gene: 8. The CDR3 here is CASSKPRDRANTEAFF. The CDR3 DNA is TGTGCCAGCAGTAAACCCCGGGACAGGGCGAACACTGAAGCTTTCTTT.

This clonotype is categorized as large. The CDR3 is CASSESRRGNQPQHF. The CDR3 nucleotides read TGCGCCAGCAGTGAGTCCCGGCGGGGCAATCAGCCCCAGCATTTT. The chain employs TRBV10-1 and TRBJ1-5; no definite D call. Germline values: CDR1 WNHNN, CDR2 SYGVQD (reference sequence). V was cut by 0 bases and J by 2 bases, with 8 bases left in between. There are 15 residues in the CDR3.

Only a few counts were recorded for this clonotype. This chain joins TRBV14 and TRBJ1-2; TRBD1 agrees at 9 bases. Looked up from germline, CDR1 is SGHDN and CDR2 is FVKESK. V dropped 4 bases and J dropped 7; count of bases not matched to a gene: 7. The CDR3 covers 14 residues. CDR3 region: CASSRDRESFGYTF. The CDR3 DNA reads as TGTGCCAGCAGCCGGGACAGGGAGTCTTTTGGCTACACCTTC.

The sample holds a few counts of this clonotype. CDR3 nucleotides: TGTGCCAGCAGTTTATACGGGATGGCTAATGAAAAACTGTTTTTT. This sequence encodes CASSLYGMANEKLFF. The chain combines TRBV27 with TRBJ1-4; D is uncertain. The CDR3 extends over 15 amino acids. Deletions cut 1 base from V and 3 bases from J, with 9 bases between. Germline V lookup: CDR1 MNHEY, CDR2 SMNVEV (reference sequence).

The V call is TRBV6-2 or TRBV6-3, the J call TRBJ2-1; a weak D match, TRBD2 (5 bases). The CDR3 contains 17 residues. Germline CDR1 reads MNHEY; CDR2 reads SVGEGT. V was clipped by 2 bases and J by 1 base, with 15 bases between them. The CDR3 DNA sequence: TGTGCCAGCAGTTACGTCCGTCCCCTAGCATCCTACAATGAGCAGTTCTTC. Residues: CASSYVRPLASYNEQFF.

The CDR3 is CASRGGTSGIYTGELFF. The DNA of the CDR3 is TGTGCCAGCAGGGGGGGGACTAGCGGGATTTACACCGGGGAGCTGTTTTTT. The J gene is TRBJ2-2, the V gene TRBV27; TRBD2 aligns across 13 bases. CDR1 is MNHEY and CDR2 is SMNVEV in the germline V gene (reference sequence). The CDR3 has 17 amino acids. Trimming removed 6 bases from V and 3 bases from J; junction bases left unmatched: 7.

This clonotype appeared a few times. J is TRBJ2-7 and V is TRBV7-9, with D hard to call. V was shortened by 2 bases and J by 3 bases, with 8 bases between the two germline ends. The germline gives CDR1 SEHNR, CDR2 FQNEAQ (reference sequence). The CDR3 extends over 13 amino acids. The CDR3 loop reads CASSLSPFYEQYF. The CDR3 nucleotides are TGTGCCAGCAGCTTATCCCCGTTCTACGAGCAGTACTTC.

CDR3: CASSLTGWLAGAYEQYF. Written as DNA, the CDR3 is TGCGCCAGCAGCTTGACAGGCTGGCTAGCGGGAGCTTACGAGCAGTACTTC. The J gene is TRBJ2-7, the V gene TRBV5-1; 10 bases line up with TRBD2. Germline-derived CDR1 and CDR2 are SGHRS and YFSETQ. Trimming at V came to 1 base and at J to 4 bases, leaving 11 bases not matched to a gene. CDR3 size: 17 residues.

This chain joins TRBV15 and TRBJ1-3; D unresolved. The CDR3 covers 16 residues. From germline, CDR1 is LNHNV and CDR2 YYDKDF (reference sequence). V lost 3 bases and J 0 bases, leaving 12 bases between the germline ends. In nucleotides, the CDR3 is TGTGCCACCAGCAGCCTAACAGCGAACTCTGGAAACACCATATATTTT. It translates to CATSSLTANSGNTIYF.

The chain recombines TRBV10-3 with TRBJ1-2; TRBD1 matches at 7 bases. Germline V lookup: CDR1 ENHRY, CDR2 SYGVKD. V lost 4 bases and J lost 7; bases outside the gene matches: 12. The CDR3 consists of 15 residues. CDR3 nucleotide sequence: TGTGCCATCAGTGGACAGGGAGGGTCGGAAGCTGGCTACACCTTC. Amino acid sequence: CAISGQGGSEAGYTF.

The V and J genes are TRBV6-2 or TRBV6-3 and TRBJ1-5, with 10 positions matching TRBD1. The CDR3 runs 15 residues. The germline CDR1 and CDR2 sequences are MNHEY and SVGEGT. V lost 4 bases, J lost 6 bases, and 6 bases stayed unmatched. In nucleotides, the CDR3 is TGTGCCAGCAGTTTATACGGGACAGGGGTTCAGCCCCAGCATTTT. The encoded protein is CASSLYGTGVQPQHF.

The V and J genes are TRBV11-3 and TRBJ2-1; 8 bases are shared with TRBD2. There are 19 residues in the CDR3. Looked up from germline, CDR1 is SGHNT and CDR2 is YENEEA. The V gene end was trimmed by 1 base and the J gene end by 5 bases; junction bases not matched to a gene: 16. The CDR3 protein is CASSLGPSGGRGDHNEQFF. CDR3 nucleotides: TGTGCCAGCAGCTTAGGACCCTCGGGAGGGCGGGGGGACCACAATGAGCAGTTCTTC.

The chain joins TRBV6-1 to TRBJ1-6; D call uncertain. The CDR3 is 15 residues long. The ends were cut back, 5 bases at V and 11 bases at J, with 19 bases in the middle. Germline V lookup: CDR1 MNHNS, CDR2 SASEGT. CDR3 nucleotides: TGTGCCAGCAGTACCACGCAGTCGGGGTTGGCACCCCTCCACTTT. It specifies CASSTTQSGLAPLHF.

This rearrangement joins TRBV27 to TRBJ2-2, with no clear D. Trimming removed 3 bases from V and 6 bases from J, with 14 bases in between. The germline gives CDR1 MNHEY, CDR2 SMNVEV (reference sequence). The CDR3 consists of 15 residues. Here the CDR3 DNA reads TGTGCCAGCAGTTTCCGAGTTGGGATGGCCGGGGAGCTGTTTTTT. This gives the protein CASSFRVGMAGELFF.

The CDR3 region has the DNA TGTGCCAGCAGCTTGGAGGGGAGGGGAAACACCATATATTTT. It is translated as CASSLEGRGNTIYF. The chain joins TRBV7-2 to TRBJ1-3; a weak D match, TRBD1 (5 bases). The V gene's germline CDR1 is SGHTA and CDR2 FQGNSA. V gave up 3 bases and J gave up 4 bases, with 10 bases separating them. The CDR3 length is 14 residues.